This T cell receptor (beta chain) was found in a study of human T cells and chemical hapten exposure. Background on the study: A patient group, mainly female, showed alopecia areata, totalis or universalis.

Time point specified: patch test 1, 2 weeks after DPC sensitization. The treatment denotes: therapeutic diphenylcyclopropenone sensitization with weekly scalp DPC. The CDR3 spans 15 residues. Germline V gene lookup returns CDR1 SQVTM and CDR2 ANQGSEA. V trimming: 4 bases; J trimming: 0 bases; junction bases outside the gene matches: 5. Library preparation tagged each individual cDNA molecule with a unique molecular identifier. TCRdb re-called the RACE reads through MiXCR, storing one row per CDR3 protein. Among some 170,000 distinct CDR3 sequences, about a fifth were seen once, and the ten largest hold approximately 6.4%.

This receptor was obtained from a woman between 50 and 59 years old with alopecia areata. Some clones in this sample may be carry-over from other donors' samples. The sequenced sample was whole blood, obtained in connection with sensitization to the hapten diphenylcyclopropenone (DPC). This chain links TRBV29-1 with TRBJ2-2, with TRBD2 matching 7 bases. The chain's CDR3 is CSVARGRPNTGELFF. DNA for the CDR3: TGCAGCGTTGCACGCGGGAGACCGAACACCGGGGAGCTGTTTTTT.